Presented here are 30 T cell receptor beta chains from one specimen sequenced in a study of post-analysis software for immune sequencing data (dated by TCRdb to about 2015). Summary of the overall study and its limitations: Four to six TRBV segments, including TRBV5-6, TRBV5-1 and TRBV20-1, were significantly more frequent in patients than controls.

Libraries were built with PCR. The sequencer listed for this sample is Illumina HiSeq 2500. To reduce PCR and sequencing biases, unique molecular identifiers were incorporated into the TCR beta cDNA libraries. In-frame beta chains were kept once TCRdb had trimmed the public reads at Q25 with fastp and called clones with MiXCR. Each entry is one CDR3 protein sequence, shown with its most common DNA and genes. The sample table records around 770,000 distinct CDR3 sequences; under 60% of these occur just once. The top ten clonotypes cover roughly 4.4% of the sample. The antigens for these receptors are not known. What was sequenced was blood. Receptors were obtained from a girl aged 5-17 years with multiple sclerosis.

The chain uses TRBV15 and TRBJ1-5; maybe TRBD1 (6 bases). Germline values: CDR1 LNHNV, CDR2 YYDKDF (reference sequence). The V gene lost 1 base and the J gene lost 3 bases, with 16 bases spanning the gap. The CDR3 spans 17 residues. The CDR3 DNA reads TGTGCCACCAGCAGAGGAGTTCAGGGGCCTAACAATCAGCCCCAGCATTTT. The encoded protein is CATSRGVQGPNNQPQHF.

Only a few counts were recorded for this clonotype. Here the CDR3 reads CSATADGKYEQYF. The CDR3 region has the DNA TGCAGTGCGACAGCCGACGGAAAGTACGAGCAGTACTTC. This rearrangement joins TRBV20-1 to TRBJ2-7, with D possibly matching TRBD1 (5 bases). V lost 6 bases, J lost 4 bases, and 16 bases lay in between. This CDR3 region has 13 residues. Looked up from germline, CDR1 is DFQATT and CDR2 is SNEGSKA (reference sequence).

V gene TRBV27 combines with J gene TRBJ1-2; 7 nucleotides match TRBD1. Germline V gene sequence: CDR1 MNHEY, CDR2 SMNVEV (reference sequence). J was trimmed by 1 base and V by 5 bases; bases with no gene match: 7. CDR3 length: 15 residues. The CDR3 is CASSPSGQLNYGYTF. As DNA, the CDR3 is TGTGCCAGCAGTCCCTCGGGACAGCTTAACTATGGCTACACCTTC.

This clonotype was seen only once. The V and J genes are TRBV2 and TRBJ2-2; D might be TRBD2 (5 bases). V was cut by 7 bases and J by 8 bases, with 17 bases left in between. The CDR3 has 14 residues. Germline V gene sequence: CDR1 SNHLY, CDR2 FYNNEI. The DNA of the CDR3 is TGTGCCAGCAAAGGCGGGCTGGAGCCGGGGGAGCTGTTTTTT. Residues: CASKGGLEPGELFF. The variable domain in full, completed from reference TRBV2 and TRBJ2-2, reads EPEVTQTPSHQVTQMGQEVILRCVPISNHLYFYWYRQILGQKVEFLVSFYNNEISEKSEIFDDQFSVERPDGSNFTLKIRSTKLEDSAMYFCASKGGLEPGELFFGEGSRLTVL.

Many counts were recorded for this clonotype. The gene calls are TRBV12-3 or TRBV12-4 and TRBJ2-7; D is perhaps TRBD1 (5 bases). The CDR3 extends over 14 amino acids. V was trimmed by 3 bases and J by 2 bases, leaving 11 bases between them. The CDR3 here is CASSFGQGTYEQYF. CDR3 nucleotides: TGTGCCAGCAGTTTTGGTCAGGGAACCTACGAGCAGTACTTC.

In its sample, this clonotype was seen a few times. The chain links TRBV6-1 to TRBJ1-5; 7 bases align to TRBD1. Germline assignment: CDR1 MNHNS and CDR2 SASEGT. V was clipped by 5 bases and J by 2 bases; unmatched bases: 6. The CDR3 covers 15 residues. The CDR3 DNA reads TGTGCCAGCAGTTTGACAGGGCTCGGCAATCAGCCCCAGCATTTT. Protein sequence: CASSLTGLGNQPQHF.

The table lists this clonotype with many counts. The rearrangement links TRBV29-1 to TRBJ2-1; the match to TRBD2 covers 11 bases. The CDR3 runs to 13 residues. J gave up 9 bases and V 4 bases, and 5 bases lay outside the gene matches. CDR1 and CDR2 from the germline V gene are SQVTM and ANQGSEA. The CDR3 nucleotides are TGCAGCGTTGGTACTAGCGGGAGCAGTGAGCAGTTCTTC. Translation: CSVGTSGSSEQFF.

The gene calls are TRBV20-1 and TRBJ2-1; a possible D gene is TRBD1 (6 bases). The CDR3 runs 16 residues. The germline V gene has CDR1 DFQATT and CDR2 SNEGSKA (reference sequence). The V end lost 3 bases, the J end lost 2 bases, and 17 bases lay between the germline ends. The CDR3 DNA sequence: TGCAGTGCTAGCTCATCCACAGGGACCACCTACAATGAGCAGTTCTTC. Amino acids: CSASSSTGTTYNEQFF.

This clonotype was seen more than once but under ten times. This CDR3 reads CATSGRAASTDTQYF. CDR3 bases: TGTGCCACCAGTGGACGAGCGGCTAGCACAGATACGCAGTATTTT. The chain combines TRBV24-1 with TRBJ2-3, with TRBD2 as a possible D gene (5 bases). This CDR3 comprises 15 residues. Germline V CDR1 and CDR2: KGHDR, SFDVKD. Trimming took off 5 bases at V and 0 bases at J, with 11 bases between the two ends.

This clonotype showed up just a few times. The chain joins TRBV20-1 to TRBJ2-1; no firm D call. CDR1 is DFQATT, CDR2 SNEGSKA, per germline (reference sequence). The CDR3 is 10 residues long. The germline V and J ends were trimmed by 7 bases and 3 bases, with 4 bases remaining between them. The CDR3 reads CSGDYNEQFF. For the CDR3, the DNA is TGCAGTGGGGACTACAATGAGCAGTTCTTC.

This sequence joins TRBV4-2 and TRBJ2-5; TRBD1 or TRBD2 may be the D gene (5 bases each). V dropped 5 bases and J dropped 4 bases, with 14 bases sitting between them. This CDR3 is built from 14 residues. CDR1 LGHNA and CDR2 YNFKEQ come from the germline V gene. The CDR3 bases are TGTGCCAGCAGCTCCTCCTCGGGGCCAGAGACCCAGTACTTC. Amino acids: CASSSSSGPETQYF.

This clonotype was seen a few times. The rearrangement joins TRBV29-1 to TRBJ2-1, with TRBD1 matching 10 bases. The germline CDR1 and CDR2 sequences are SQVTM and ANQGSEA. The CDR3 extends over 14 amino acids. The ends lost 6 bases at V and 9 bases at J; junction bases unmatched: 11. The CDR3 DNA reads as TGCAGCGTACCCGGGACAGGGGTTTTTATTGAGCAGTTCTTC. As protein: CSVPGTGVFIEQFF.

The DNA for the CDR3 is TGTGCCAGCAGCTCCCTAATCGGGGAAGACACAGATACGCAGTATTTT. Translation gives CASSSLIGEDTDTQYF. The chain has TRBV7-9 and TRBJ2-3; D perhaps matches TRBD2 (5 bases). CDR1 and CDR2 from the germline V gene are SEHNR and FQNEAQ (reference sequence). The CDR3 contains 16 residues. The V gene lost 4 bases and the J gene lost 2 bases, with 16 bases spanning the gap.

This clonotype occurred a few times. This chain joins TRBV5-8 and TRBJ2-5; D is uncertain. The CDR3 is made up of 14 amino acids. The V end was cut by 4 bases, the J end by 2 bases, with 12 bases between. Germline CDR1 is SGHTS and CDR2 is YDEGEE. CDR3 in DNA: TGTGCCAGCAGCAAGCCGAACCAGCAAGAGACCCAGTACTTC. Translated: CASSKPNQQETQYF.

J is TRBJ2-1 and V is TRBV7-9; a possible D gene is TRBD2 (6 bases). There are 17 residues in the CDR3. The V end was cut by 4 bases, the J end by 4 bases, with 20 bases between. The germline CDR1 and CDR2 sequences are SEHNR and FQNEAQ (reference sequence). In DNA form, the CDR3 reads TGTGCCAGCAGCTCAGAGGGCGCGGGGCGGGCATACAATGAGCAGTTCTTC. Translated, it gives CASSSEGAGRAYNEQFF. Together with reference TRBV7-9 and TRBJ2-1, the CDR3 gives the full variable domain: DTGVSQNPRHKITKRGQNVTFRCDPISEHNRLYWYRQTLGQGPEFLTYFQNEAQLEKSRLLSDRFSAERPKGSFSTLEIQRTEQGDSAMYLCASSSEGAGRAYNEQFFGPGTRLTVL.

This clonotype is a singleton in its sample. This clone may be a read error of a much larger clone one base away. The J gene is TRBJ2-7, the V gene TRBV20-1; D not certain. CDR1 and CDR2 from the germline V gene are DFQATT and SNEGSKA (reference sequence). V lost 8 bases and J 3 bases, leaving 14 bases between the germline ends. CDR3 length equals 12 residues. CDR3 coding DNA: TGCAGTACCAAAACCGCCGACTACGAGCAGTACTTC. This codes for CSTKTADYEQYF.

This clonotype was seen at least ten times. Here the CDR3 reads CASSLVSPPYEQYF. DNA for the CDR3: TGTGCCAGCAGCTTAGTTAGTCCTCCCTACGAGCAGTACTTC. The chain uses TRBV7-9 and TRBJ2-7; the D is unclear. From germline, CDR1 is SEHNR and CDR2 FQNEAQ (reference sequence). V was trimmed by 1 base and J by 2 bases, leaving 9 bases between them. The CDR3 contains 14 residues.

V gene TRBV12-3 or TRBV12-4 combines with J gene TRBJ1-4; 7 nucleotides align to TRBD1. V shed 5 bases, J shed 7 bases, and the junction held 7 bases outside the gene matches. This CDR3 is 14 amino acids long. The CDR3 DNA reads TGTGCCAGCAGTCCACAGGGGAATGCTGAAAAACTGTTTTTT. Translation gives CASSPQGNAEKLFF.

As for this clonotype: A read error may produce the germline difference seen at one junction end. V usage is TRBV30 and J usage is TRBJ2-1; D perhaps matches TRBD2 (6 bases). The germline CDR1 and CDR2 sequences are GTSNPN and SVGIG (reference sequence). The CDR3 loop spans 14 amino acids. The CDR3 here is CTWSVGLAFDEQFF. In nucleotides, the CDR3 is TGTACCTGGAGTGTTGGCCTAGCGTTCGATGAGCAGTTCTTC.

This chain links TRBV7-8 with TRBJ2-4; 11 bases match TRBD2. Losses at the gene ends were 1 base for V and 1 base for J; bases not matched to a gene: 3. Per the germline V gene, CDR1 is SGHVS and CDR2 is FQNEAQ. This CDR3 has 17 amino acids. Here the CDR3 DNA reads TGTGCCAGCAGCTTAGTTAGCGGGAGGGCCGCCAAAAACATTCAGTACTTC. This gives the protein CASSLVSGRAAKNIQYF.

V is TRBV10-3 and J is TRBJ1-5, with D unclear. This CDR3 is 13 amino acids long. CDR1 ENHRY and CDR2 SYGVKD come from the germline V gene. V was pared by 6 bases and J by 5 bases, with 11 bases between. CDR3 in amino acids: CAIRTEGYQPQHF. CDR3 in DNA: TGTGCCATCAGGACGGAGGGCTATCAGCCCCAGCATTTT.

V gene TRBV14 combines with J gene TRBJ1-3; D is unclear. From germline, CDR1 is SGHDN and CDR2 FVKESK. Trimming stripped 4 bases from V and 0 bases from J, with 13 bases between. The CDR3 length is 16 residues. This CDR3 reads CASSPSGGNSGNTIYF. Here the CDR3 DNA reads TGTGCCAGCAGCCCCAGCGGCGGGAACTCTGGAAACACCATATATTTT.

The CDR3 protein is CATQGGTNEKLFF. CDR3 DNA sequence: TGTGCCACCCAGGGAGGAACTAATGAAAAACTGTTTTTT. The genes are TRBV12-3 or TRBV12-4 and TRBJ1-4, with D tentatively TRBD1 (5 bases). Trimming stripped 10 bases from V and 1 base from J, with 10 bases between. The CDR3 is made up of 13 amino acids.

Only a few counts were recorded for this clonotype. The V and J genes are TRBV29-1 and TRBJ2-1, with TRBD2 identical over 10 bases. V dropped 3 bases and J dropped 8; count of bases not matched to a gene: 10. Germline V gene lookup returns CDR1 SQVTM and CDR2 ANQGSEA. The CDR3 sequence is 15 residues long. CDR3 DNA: TGCAGCGTTGAGTTGATAGCGGGAGGCCCTCATGAGCAGTTCTTC. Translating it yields CSVELIAGGPHEQFF.

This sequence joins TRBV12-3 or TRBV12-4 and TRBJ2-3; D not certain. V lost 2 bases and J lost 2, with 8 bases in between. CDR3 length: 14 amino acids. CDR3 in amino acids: CASSLWLHTDTQYF. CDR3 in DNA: TGTGCCAGCAGTTTATGGTTGCACACAGATACGCAGTATTTT.

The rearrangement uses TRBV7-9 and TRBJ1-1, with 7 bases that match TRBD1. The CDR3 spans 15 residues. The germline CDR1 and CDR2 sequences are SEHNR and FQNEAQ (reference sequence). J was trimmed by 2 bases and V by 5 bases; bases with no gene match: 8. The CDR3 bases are TGTGCCAGCAGCGACCCGGGACAGAGAAACACTGAAGCTTTCTTT. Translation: CASSDPGQRNTEAFF.

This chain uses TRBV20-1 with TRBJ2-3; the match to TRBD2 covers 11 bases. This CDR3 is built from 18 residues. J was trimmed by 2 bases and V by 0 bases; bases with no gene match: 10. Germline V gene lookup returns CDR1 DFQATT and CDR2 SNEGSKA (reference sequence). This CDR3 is CSARDGGLAGGFTDTQYF. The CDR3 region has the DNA TGCAGTGCTAGAGATGGCGGGCTAGCGGGAGGTTTCACAGATACGCAGTATTTT.

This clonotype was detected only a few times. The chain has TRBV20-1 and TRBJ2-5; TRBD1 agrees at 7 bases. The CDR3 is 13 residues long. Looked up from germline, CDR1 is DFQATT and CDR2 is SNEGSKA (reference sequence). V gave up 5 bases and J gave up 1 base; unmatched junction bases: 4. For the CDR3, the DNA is TGCAGTGCTGTCGGACAGGTCCAAGAGACCCAGTACTTC. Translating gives CSAVGQVQETQYF.

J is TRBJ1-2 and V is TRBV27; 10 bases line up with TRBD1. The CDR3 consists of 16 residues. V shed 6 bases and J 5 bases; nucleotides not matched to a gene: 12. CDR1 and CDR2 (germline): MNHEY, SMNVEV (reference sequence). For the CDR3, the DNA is TGTGCCAGCAGCCCCGCTGCGGGACAGGGGTTTTATGGCTACACCTTC. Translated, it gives CASSPAAGQGFYGYTF.

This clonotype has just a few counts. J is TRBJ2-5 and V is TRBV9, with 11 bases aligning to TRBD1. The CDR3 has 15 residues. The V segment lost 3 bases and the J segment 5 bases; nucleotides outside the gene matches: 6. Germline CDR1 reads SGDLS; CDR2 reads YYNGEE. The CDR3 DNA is TGTGCCAGCAGCGCTTGGGACAGGGGGTCCGAGACCCAGTACTTC. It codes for CASSAWDRGSETQYF.